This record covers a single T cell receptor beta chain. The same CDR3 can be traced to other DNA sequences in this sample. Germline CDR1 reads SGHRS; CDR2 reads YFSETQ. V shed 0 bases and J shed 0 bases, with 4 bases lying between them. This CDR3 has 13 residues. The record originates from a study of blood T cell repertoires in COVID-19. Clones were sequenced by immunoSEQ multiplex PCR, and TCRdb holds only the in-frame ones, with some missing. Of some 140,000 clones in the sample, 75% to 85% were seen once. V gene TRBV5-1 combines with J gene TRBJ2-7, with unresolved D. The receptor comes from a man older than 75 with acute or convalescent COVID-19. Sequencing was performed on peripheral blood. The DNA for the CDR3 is TGCGCCAGCAGCTTGGCCAGCTCCTACGAGCAGTACTTC. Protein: CASSLASSYEQYF.